This TCR beta chain was captured by sequencing in a study of blood T cell repertoires in COVID-19. At the level of the study: Samples taken during acute and convalescent COVID-19 were collected in the United States, Italy and Spain. T cells, B-cell-depleted T cells, or PBMCs supplied cDNA or gDNA.

Followed over time, Seattle patients had been enrolled while infection was active. In the source study's methods: Reference gene primer amplification gave estimated nucleated cell counts. Sequencing was performed with immunoSEQ multiplex PCR; in TCRdb, only in-frame clones are kept and a portion is missing. D and trimming come from the DNA, and the V and J calls and clone size come from that table. Among about 49,000 clones listed, 85% to 90% were seen once. CDR3 length: 13 residues. Germline CDR1 SEHNR, CDR2 FQNEAQ (reference sequence). The germline V and J ends were trimmed by 0 bases and 5 bases, with 8 bases remaining between them.

This TCR was recovered from a woman older than 75 with COVID-19, enrolled during active disease. The chain carries TRBV7-9 and TRBJ2-7, with D perhaps matching TRBD1 (5 bases). Specimen: peripheral blood. The CDR3 is CASSLAGQNEQYF. As DNA, the CDR3 is TGTGCCAGCAGCTTAGCGGGGCAGAACGAGCAGTACTTC.